Included here is one TCR beta chain sequence, with context. Its antigen is as yet unknown. These data originate in a study of vaccination and CD4 T cells after COVID-19. Treatment noted: approximately 11-day PBMC culture with coronavirus spike peptide pools or control peptides (ViraFEST assay). Cultured CD4+ T-cell DNA underwent Oncomine TCR Beta short-read sequencing. TCRdb called the PCR reads again in MiXCR, with one record for every CDR3 protein. The sample consists of just under 20,000 distinct CDR3 sequences, more than 40% of them appearing once. Trimming shortened V by 6 bases and J by 7 bases, and 24 bases separated the two germline ends. The CDR3 sequence is 16 residues long. The germline gives CDR1 MNHNS, CDR2 SASEGT.

The clonotype originates from a human donor who had recovered from COVID-19. The chain has TRBV6-1 and TRBJ1-2; D gene ambiguous. The sequencing used CD4+ T cells from blood, cultured in vitro, collected before SARS-CoV-2 vaccination. CDR3 sequence reads: CASSPPKSQMPTGYTF. CDR3 nucleotides: TGTGCCAGCAGCCCACCCAAGTCACAAATGCCCACTGGCTACACCTTC.